This TCR beta chain was recovered during a study of CD8+ T cells in alopecia areata (dated by TCRdb to 2016 to 2018). At the level of the whole study: The treated patients, all with moderate-to-severe alopecia areata, were enrolled in an open-label pilot trial of oral tofacitinib given at 5 to 10 mg twice daily. Scalp clonality was compared among normal scalp (n=4), patchy alopecia areata scalp (n=8), and alopecia totalis/universalis scalp (n=8). RNA was extracted with the PAXgene miRNA kit for fixed scalp, the miRNeasy kit for PBMCs, and the RNeasy kit for mouse skin. High-throughput TCRbeta sequencing was used to examine T cell clonal expansion in alopecia areata in both the C3H/HeJ mouse model and human patients. Patients received tofacitinib for 6 to 18 months and were then followed off drug for 6 months to check for delayed response and recurrence. Patients on tofacitinib were biopsied at baseline and after 4 and 24 weeks of treatment, and several of the patients also had a later scalp biopsy. In treated patients, disease severity was measured using the SALT score, which gives the percentage of scalp surface area affected. On the human side, TCRbeta sequencing was run on scalp tissue and on sorted CD4+ and CD8+ peripheral blood T cells from healthy controls and from alopecia areata patients with either patchy or totalis/universalis disease. TCRbeta CDR3 regions were amplified by immunoSEQ multiplex PCR using 35 Vbeta forward and 13 Jbeta reverse primers.

The library was generated by the immunoSEQ multiplex PCR assay. RNA was extracted from all samples and reverse transcribed into cDNA, which served as template for TCR sequencing. SuperScript III was used for first-strand cDNA synthesis, primed with a 2:1 mix of oligo-dT and random hexamers. Amplification bias was assessed with a synthetic immune receptor repertoire, and residual bias was removed computationally. The published analysis was carried out like this. After raw reads were preprocessed to remove errors, the CDR3 was defined following IMGT conventions as running from the conserved cysteine to phenylalanine. Clonality was computed by normalizing Shannon entropy by log2 of the number of productive unique TCRs and subtracting the result from 1. Whether each scalp clone was CD4 or CD8 was inferred by checking scalp TCRbeta sequences against the CD4 and CD8 repertoires from sorted blood. The table was pulled from immuneACCESS by TCRdb, which kept in-frame rearrangements only. Such tables lose some clones; where checked, under half of the loss comes from unresolved V genes, and the rest has no known cause. From that table come the V and J calls and clone size; the DNA was used to work out D and trimming. This sample is represented by approximately 150,000 clones; about 86% of them were singletons. The top ten hold 13% of the sample.

V drops 1 base and J drops 4 bases, leaving 6 bases in between. From cysteine to phenylalanine, the CDR3 is 13 amino acids long. The sequence is cut down to CDR3 DNA, 39 bases in frame from base 1. CDR1 and CDR2 were assigned from the germline V gene (reference sequence) as SGHKS and YYEKEE. In light of the paper, this sample's time point label describes: 4 weeks on oral tofacitinib. The intended sense of this specimen's treatment or condition label: oral pan-JAK inhibitor, 5-10 mg twice daily. Peripheral blood and lesional scalp punch biopsies were obtained from patients with alopecia areata. PBMCs were isolated by density centrifugation and stained for CD3, CD4 and CD8, after which CD4+ and CD8+ T cells were sorted on a FACSAria. Note on this clone: The antigen this receptor binds is unknown. Base qualities are not at hand, and no much larger clone is one base apart.

What the authors observed across the whole study: Higher clonality and more expanded CD8+ clones were observed in lesional scalp than in normal scalp, particularly in alopecia totalis/universalis, a finding suggestive of antigenic drive. Shared TCR sequences between patients were less evident than in mice, which may be partly attributable to HLA diversity in the patient population. Scalp clonality and the number of expanded CD8+ clones among the top 100 scalp clones were significantly decreased by tofacitinib. Because the treated cohort was small and had only one nonresponder, larger studies are needed to examine links between baseline CD8+ expansion and response. Many expanded lesional clones were found to persist in scalp and blood during tofacitinib treatment, and relapse after treatment cessation may be partly explained by this persistence. Resident alphabeta T cells in normal human skin are also sequenced, complicating scalp TCR repertoire analysis, unlike mouse skin dominated by gammadelta T cells.

The rearranged segments are TRBV5-5 and TRBJ2-1; TRBD1 is a weak D gene call, 5 bases matching. Sample: CD8+ T cells sorted from blood, taken at week 4, from a patient treated with tofacitinib. The receptor's source is a human donor with alopecia areata. The bases read TGTGCCAGCAGCTTGTCAGGGTACAATGAGCAGTTCTTC. This sequence encodes CASSLSGYNEQFF.